The clone carrying this T cell receptor (beta chain) has just one count. These data originate in a study of blood T cell repertoires in COVID-19. The data were produced by immunoSEQ multiplex PCR, yet TCRdb's version contains in-frame clones alone and is incomplete. Among some 200,000 clones, 75% to 85% were seen once, and the ten largest hold about 10%. CDR3 length equals 16 residues. V was trimmed by 4 bases and J by 9 bases, leaving 22 bases between them. Germline V lookup: CDR1 SGHTA, CDR2 FQGTGA. Participants were aged roughly 18 to 89 years from some 24 US areas. Symptom resolution, clearance, or two negative PCRs marked the recovered donors of Cohort 3.

This receptor was identified in a man aged 40-49 years who had recovered from COVID-19. The specimen was PBMCs or T cells enriched from blood (not recorded which). The chain employs TRBV7-3 and TRBJ2-1, with D unresolved. The CDR3 protein is CASSSVAGVSVGEQFF. Written as DNA, the CDR3 is TGTGCCAGCAGCTCTGTAGCCGGAGTATCGGTCGGTGAGCAGTTCTTC.